The source of this TCR beta chain is a study of shared clonotypes between healthy human individuals. General study points: Researchers found naive subsets generally carried larger estimated richness than memory subsets.

Comment on this clone: Its antigen is as yet unknown.

Adult Caucasians living in Nashville, Tennessee made up all of the donors. Naive CD45RA+ and memory CD45RA-negative subsets were split from CD4+ cells. The input for sorted-subset replicate PCRs was about 200 ng DNA, some 28,000 T cell genomes. Libraries were prepared by immunoSEQ multiplex PCR; TCRdb keeps only in-frame clonotypes and omits some of them. Among about 610,000 clones listed, roughly 97% were seen once. V lost 3 bases, J lost 2 bases, and 5 bases lay in between. The CDR3 contains 13 residues. Germline assignment: CDR1 SGDLS and CDR2 YYNGEE. This TCR was recovered from a woman aged 30 to 39 in good health. This chain connects TRBV9 to TRBJ2-2; no clear D gene. Sequencing input: naive CD4+ T cells sorted from blood. The subset here: CD45RA+ positively selected. The CDR3, as DNA: TGTGCCAGCAGCGGAAAAAACACCGGGGAGCTGTTTTTT. This encodes CASSGKNTGELFF.